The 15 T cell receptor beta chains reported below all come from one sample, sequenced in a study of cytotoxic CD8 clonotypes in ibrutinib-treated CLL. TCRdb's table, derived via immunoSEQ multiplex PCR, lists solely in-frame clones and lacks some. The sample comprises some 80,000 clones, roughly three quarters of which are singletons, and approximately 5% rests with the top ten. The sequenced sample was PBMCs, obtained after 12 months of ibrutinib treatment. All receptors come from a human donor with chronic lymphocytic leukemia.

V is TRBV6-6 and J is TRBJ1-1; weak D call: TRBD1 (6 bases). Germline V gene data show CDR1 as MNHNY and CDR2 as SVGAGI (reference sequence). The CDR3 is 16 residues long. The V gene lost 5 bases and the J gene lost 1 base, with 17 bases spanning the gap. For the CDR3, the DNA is TGTGCCAGCAGTCCCCCTTGGGGGGGGCGGAACACTGAAGCTTTCTTT. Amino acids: CASSPPWGGRNTEAFF.

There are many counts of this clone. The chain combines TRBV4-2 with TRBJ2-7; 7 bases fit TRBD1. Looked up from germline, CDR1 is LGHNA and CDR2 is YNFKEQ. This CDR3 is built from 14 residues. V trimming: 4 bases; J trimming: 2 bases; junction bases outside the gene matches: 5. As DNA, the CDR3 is TGTGCCAGCAGCCCCAGGACAGGTACCTACGAGCAGTACTTC. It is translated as CASSPRTGTYEQYF.

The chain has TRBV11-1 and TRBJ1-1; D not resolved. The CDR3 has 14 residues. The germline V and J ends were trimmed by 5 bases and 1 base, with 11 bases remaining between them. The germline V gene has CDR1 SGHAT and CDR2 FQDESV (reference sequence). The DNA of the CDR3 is TGTGCCAGCAGCCGCGGACGGCAGAACACTGAAGCTTTCTTT. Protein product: CASSRGRQNTEAFF.

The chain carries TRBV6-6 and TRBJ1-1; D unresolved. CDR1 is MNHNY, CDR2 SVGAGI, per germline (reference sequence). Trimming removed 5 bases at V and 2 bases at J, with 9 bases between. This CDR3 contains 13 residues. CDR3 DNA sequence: TGTGCCAGCAGTCGGAATCCCAACACTGAAGCTTTCTTT. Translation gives CASSRNPNTEAFF.

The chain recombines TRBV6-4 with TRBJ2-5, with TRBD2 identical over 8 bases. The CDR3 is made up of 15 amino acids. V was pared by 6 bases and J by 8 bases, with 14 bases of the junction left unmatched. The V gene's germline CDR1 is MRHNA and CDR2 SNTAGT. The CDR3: CASRTIAGPPPTQYF. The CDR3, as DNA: TGTGCCAGCAGAACCATAGCGGGACCCCCCCCTACCCAGTACTTC.

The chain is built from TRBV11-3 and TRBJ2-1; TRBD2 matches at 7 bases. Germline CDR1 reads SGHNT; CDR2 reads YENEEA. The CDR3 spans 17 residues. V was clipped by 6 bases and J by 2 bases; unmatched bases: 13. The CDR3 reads CASSRTSGLAAYNEQFF. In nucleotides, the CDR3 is TGTGCCAGCAGTCGAACCAGCGGGCTAGCGGCCTACAATGAGCAGTTCTTC.

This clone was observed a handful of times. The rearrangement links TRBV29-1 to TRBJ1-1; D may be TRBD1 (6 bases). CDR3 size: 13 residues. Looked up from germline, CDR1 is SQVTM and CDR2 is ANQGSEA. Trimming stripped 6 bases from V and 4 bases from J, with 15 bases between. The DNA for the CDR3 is TGCAGCGTGCTTACAGAGGGGGGCACTGAAGCTTTCTTT. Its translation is CSVLTEGGTEAFF.

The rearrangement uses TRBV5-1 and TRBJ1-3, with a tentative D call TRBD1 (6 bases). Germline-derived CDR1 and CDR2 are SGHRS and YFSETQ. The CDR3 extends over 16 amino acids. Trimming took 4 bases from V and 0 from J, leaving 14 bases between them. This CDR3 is CASSTGGGDSGNTIYF. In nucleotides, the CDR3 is TGCGCCAGCAGCACTGGGGGCGGCGACTCTGGAAACACCATATATTTT.

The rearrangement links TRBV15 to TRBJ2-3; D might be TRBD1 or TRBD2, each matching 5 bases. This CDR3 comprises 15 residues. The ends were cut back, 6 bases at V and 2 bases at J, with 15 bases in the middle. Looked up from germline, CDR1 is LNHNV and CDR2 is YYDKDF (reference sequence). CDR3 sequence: CATRAPGTNTDTQYF. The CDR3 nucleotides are TGTGCCACCAGGGCCCCCGGGACGAACACAGATACGCAGTATTTT.

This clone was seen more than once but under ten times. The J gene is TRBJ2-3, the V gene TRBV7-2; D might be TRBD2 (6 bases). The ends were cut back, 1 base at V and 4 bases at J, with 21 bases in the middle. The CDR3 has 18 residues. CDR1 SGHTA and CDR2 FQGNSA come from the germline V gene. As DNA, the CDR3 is TGTGCCAGCAGCTTAGGCCCCGGTTCGGGGGTAGTGGCAGATACGCAGTATTTT. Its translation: CASSLGPGSGVVADTQYF.

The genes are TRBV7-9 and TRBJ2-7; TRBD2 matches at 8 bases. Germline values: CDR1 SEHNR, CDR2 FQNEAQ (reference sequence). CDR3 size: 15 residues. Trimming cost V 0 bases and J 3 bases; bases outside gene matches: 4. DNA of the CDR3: TGTGCCAGCAGCTTAGCTAGCGGGGCGAACTACGAGCAGTACTTC. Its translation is CASSLASGANYEQYF. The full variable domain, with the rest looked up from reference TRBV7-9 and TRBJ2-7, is DTGVSQNPRHKITKRGQNVTFRCDPISEHNRLYWYRQTLGQGPEFLTYFQNEAQLEKSRLLSDRFSAERPKGSFSTLEIQRTEQGDSAMYLCASSLASGANYEQYFGPGTRLTVT.

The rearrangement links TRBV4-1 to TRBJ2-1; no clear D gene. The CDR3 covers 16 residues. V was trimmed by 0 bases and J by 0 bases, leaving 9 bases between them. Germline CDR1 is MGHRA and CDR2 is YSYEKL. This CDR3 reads CASSQDSTRSYNEQFF. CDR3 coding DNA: TGCGCCAGCAGCCAAGATAGTACACGCTCCTACAATGAGCAGTTCTTC.

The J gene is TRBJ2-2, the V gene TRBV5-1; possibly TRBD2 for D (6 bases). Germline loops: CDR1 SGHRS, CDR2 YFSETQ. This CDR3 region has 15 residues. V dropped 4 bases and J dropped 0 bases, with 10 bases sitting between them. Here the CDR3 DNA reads TGCGCCAGCAGCCTCGGGACTCCGAACACCGGGGAGCTGTTTTTT. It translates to CASSLGTPNTGELFF.

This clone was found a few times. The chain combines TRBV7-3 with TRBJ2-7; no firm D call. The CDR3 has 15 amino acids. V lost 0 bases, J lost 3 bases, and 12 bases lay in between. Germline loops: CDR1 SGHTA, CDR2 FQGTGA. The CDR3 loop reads CASSLTGGLGYEQYF. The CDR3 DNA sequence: TGTGCCAGCAGCTTAACGGGTGGGTTAGGCTACGAGCAGTACTTC.

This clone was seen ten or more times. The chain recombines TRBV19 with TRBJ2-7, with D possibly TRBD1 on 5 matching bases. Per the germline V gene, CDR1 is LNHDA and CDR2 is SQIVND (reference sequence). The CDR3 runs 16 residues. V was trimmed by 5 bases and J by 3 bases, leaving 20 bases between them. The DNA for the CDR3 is TGTGCCAGTAGTGCCTCCCCGACAGCAAGTTACTACGAGCAGTACTTC. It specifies CASSASPTASYYEQYF. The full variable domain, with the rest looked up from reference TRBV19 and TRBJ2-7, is DGGITQSPKYLFRKEGQNVTLSCEQNLNHDAMYWYRQDPGQGLRLIYYSQIVNDFQKGDIAEGYSVSREKKESFPLTVTSAQKNPTAFYLCASSASPTASYYEQYFGPGTRLTVT.